What follows describes a single TCR beta chain. The source of the sample is a study of control samples from healthy donors and cancer patients. Using immunoSEQ multiplex PCR, the repertoire was profiled, and TCRdb retains in-frame clones only, with some absent. Among 40,000 or so clones listed, around 82% were seen once. CDR3 length: 16 amino acids. Germline V gene data show CDR1 as MGHRA and CDR2 as YSYEKL. Trimming stripped 1 base from V and 4 bases from J, with 16 bases between. This clonotype was sampled from a woman aged 55-69 years with lung cancer. Sequences were obtained from PBMCs. The chain recombines TRBV4-1 with TRBJ1-2; D is uncertain. The CDR3 bases are TGCGCCAGCAGCCAAGGGGCCGGCCCGGCGGCCTATGGCTACACCTTC. This gives the protein CASSQGAGPAAYGYTF.